This paragraph reports one TCR beta chain. This clone is a singleton in its sample. No antigen is known for it. No per-base quality is available; no much larger clone lies one base away. Collaborating institutions collected whole blood in K2EDTA tubes following their own protocols. For TCRbeta analysis, collaborator samples were shipped as frozen whole blood, as isolated PBMCs, or as DNA extracted from either sample type. Based on the germline V gene, the CDR1 and CDR2 sequences are SGHVS and FQNEAQ. V and J lose 5 bases and 6 bases, and a span of 15 bases separates them. The CDR3 covers 14 residues, taking in both the cysteine and the phenylalanine. The read is trimmed to its CDR3 DNA, 42 bases read in frame from base 1. These data are taken from a study of blood T cell repertoires in COVID-19 (dated by TCRdb to 2018 to 2021). Study-wide context: Samples covering the acute and convalescent phases of COVID-19 were provided by collaborators in the United States, Italy and Spain. The material from the prospective study consisted of cDNA or gDNA derived from T cells, B-cell-depleted T cells, or PBMCs. Deeply sampled blood TCRbeta repertoires from subjects exposed to, actively infected with, or recovered from COVID-19 were included in the dataset. The repertoires were released in a freely available public database intended as a resource for research on the immune response to SARS-CoV-2. The samples were drawn from two sources: the first 160 participants of the ongoing ImmuneRACE study, and 1,254 subjects contributed by 6 global collaborators. The sample metadata nearly always contained a de-identified subject ID, COVID-19 status, age in years and sex. Where HLA class I and class II types were available, the types were taken from metadata supplied by the sample provider, not from assay-based typing. Broader findings and caveats from the paper: How much clinical and demographic metadata was included differed by source and by participant, and the metadata was provided uncurated.

The immunoSEQ Assay, a bias-controlled multiplex PCR, was used to amplify TCRbeta CDR3 regions from genomic DNA. In the original analysis: Nucleated cell counts per sample were estimated from amplification of reference gene primers within the assay. To quantify the absolute abundance of each unique TCRbeta CDR3 rearrangement, sequence reads were collapsed and filtered. For each sample, productive Simpson clonality was calculated as the square root of Simpson's diversity index over productive rearrangements. Not all clones reach the TCRdb copy of this immuneACCESS table, which keeps in-frame sequences only. Checked studies attribute under half of the gap to unresolved V genes and leave the rest unexplained. V, J and clone size reflect that table, while D and trimming were determined from the DNA. Recorded for this sample are 150,000 to 200,000 clones; more than 85% of them occurred a single time. The ten largest clones add up to 2.1% of the sample.

The sequenced sample consisted of peripheral blood. The TCR was taken from a man aged 70-80 years with active or convalescent COVID-19. The chain joins TRBV7-8 to TRBJ2-3, with no confident D gene call. In nucleotides, the sequence is TGTGCCAGCAGCCCACACACGAAGAAGGATACGCAGTATTTT. This encodes CASSPHTKKDTQYF.